Following are 22 T cell receptor beta chains from one sample sequenced in a study of metastatic and nonmetastatic thyroid tumors. TCRdb recomputed clones from the PCR reads via MiXCR. The sample lists some 17,000 clones, more than 25% occurring once. Patients underwent thyroid surgery, and none had received any treatment before it. The sample taken for sequencing was tumor tissue. These receptors were collected from a female donor with papillary thyroid cancer or a benign thyroid nodule (not recorded which). Some clones in this sample may be carry-over from other donors' samples.

V is TRBV7-9 and J is TRBJ1-1; 7 nucleotides agree with TRBD1. The germline CDR1 and CDR2 sequences are SEHNR and FQNEAQ (reference sequence). The V and J ends lost 11 bases and 6 bases, in that order; junction bases with no gene match: 12. CDR3 length: 13 amino acids. The CDR3 here is CAVAGTVLSEAFF. The CDR3 DNA reads as TGTGCCGTAGCCGGGACAGTCTTGTCTGAAGCTTTCTTT.

The chain combines TRBV7-2 with TRBJ1-3, with no clear D. The CDR3 runs 14 residues. The ends were cut back, 2 bases at V and 9 bases at J, with 14 bases in the middle. The germline gives CDR1 SGHTA, CDR2 FQGNSA. CDR3 DNA: TGTGCCAGCAGCTTATTGGATGGTCGCGGCACCATATATTTT. Residues: CASSLLDGRGTIYF.

The chain recombines TRBV28 with TRBJ2-5, with D perhaps TRBD1 or TRBD2 (6 bases each). CDR1 MDHEN and CDR2 SYDVKM come from the germline V gene. The CDR3 runs to 14 residues. With 7 bases removed from V and 4 bases from J, the gap between germline ends came to 16 bases. For the CDR3, the DNA is TGTGCCAGCAAGGGGGGCGGAGGGAGAGAGACCCAGTACTTC. Protein: CASKGGGGRETQYF.

This clone was detected only a few times. The CDR3 DNA follows: TGTGCCAGCAGTTCGGGACAGGACGAGCAGTACTTC. It yields the protein CASSSGQDEQYF. This sequence joins TRBV2 and TRBJ2-7; 8 nucleotides agree with TRBD1. CDR3 length: 12 amino acids. Germline V lookup: CDR1 SNHLY, CDR2 FYNNEI. V gave up 5 bases and J gave up 5 bases; unmatched junction bases: 2.

By its share, this clone is medium-sized. The CDR3 nucleotides read TGTGCCAGCAGTTTCCCGGGGCAAGGACAGCCCCAGCATTTT. Its protein is CASSFPGQGQPQHF. This rearrangement joins TRBV27 to TRBJ1-5; maybe TRBD1 (5 bases). The CDR3 extends over 14 amino acids. V lost 3 bases to trimming and J lost 7 bases, with 13 bases between them. Germline V gene lookup returns CDR1 MNHEY and CDR2 SMNVEV (reference sequence).

This clone appeared a single time. This chain connects TRBV18 to TRBJ1-4, with a weak D call TRBD1 (5 bases). The CDR3 totals 16 residues. Germline CDR1 KGHSH, CDR2 LQKENI. The V end was cut by 3 bases, the J end by 0 bases, with 11 bases between. CDR3 amino acids: CASSPGDLATNEKLFF. The CDR3 DNA is TGTGCCAGCTCACCCGGGGACTTAGCAACTAATGAAAAACTGTTTTTT. The full variable domain, its missing parts supplied by reference TRBV18 and TRBJ1-4, is NAGVMQNPRHLVRRRGQEARLRCSPMKGHSHVYWYRQLPEEGLKFMVYLQKENIIDESGMPKERFSAEFPKEGPSILRIQQVVRGDSAAYFCASSPGDLATNEKLFFGSGTQLSVL.

This clone is judged medium-sized. The chain employs TRBV5-1 and TRBJ2-1, with a weak D call TRBD2 (5 bases). This CDR3 region has 15 residues. The V gene's germline CDR1 is SGHRS and CDR2 YFSETQ. Trimming removed 6 bases from V and 3 bases from J, with 16 bases in between. The chain's CDR3 is CASNPGGGDYNEQFF. The CDR3 bases are TGCGCCAGCAATCCCGGTGGAGGAGACTACAATGAGCAGTTCTTC.

This clone was seen a few times. This chain joins TRBV5-1 and TRBJ2-7, with TRBD2 matching 11 bases. J was trimmed by 4 bases and V by 0 bases; bases with no gene match: 6. This CDR3 spans 16 amino acids. CDR1 is SGHRS, CDR2 YFSETQ, per germline. CDR3 nucleotides: TGCGCCAGCAGCTTGGAAATGGCTAGCGGGGGGTACGAGCAGTACTTC. The encoded protein is CASSLEMASGGYEQYF. The whole variable domain, remainder taken from reference TRBV5-1 and TRBJ2-7, is KAGVTQTPRYLIKTRGQQVTLSCSPISGHRSVSWYQQTPGQGLQFLFEYFSETQRNKGNFPGRFSGRQFSNSRSEMNVSTLELGDSALYLCASSLEMASGGYEQYFGPGTRLTVT.

This clone was seen ten or more times. The chain carries TRBV28 and TRBJ1-5; D might be TRBD1 (5 bases). V lost 6 bases, J lost 7 bases, and 16 bases lay in between. The CDR3 has 14 residues. The V gene's germline CDR1 is MDHEN and CDR2 SYDVKM. The CDR3 protein is CASRGGVLSQPQHF. CDR3 nucleotides: TGTGCCAGCAGGGGGGGGGTCCTTAGCCAGCCCCAGCATTTT.

This clone has more than one count but fewer than ten. This chain joins TRBV6-1 and TRBJ1-1; the D gene is possibly TRBD1 (5 bases). The germline CDR1 and CDR2 sequences are MNHNS and SASEGT. V gave up 5 bases and J gave up 5 bases, with 15 bases separating them. This CDR3 region has 14 residues. The CDR3 region has the DNA TGTGCCAGCAGTCCAAATCAGGGAAGTACTGAAGCTTTCTTT. The encoded protein is CASSPNQGSTEAFF.

This clone has only a few counts. This chain connects TRBV9 to TRBJ2-3, with D possibly matching TRBD1 (6 bases). Germline loops: CDR1 SGDLS, CDR2 YYNGEE. Trimming cost V 0 bases and J 2 bases, with 13 bases left between them. The CDR3 contains 16 residues. The CDR3 nucleotides are TGTGCCAGCAGCGTAGTGGGACAATCTTTCACAGATACGCAGTATTTT. Its protein is CASSVVGQSFTDTQYF.

V and J are TRBV20-1 and TRBJ1-2, with D unclear. Germline V CDR1 and CDR2: DFQATT, SNEGSKA (reference sequence). The CDR3 runs to 13 residues. The V and J ends lost 7 bases and 0 bases respectively, with 12 bases between them. CDR3 sequence (DNA): TGCAGTGTAGAGGCTAAGGCTAACTATGGCTACACCTTC. Amino acids: CSVEAKANYGYTF.

This clone showed up many times. This chain uses TRBV6-1 with TRBJ1-5; D is ambiguous. Germline lookup yields CDR1 MNHNS and CDR2 SASEGT. V was cut by 1 base and J by 2 bases, with 6 bases left in between. The CDR3 is 14 residues long. CDR3 in amino acids: CASSEEAGNQPQHF. In nucleotides, the CDR3 is TGTGCCAGCAGTGAAGAGGCAGGCAATCAGCCCCAGCATTTT.

Sample share makes this clone medium-sized. This CDR3 is also generated by other DNA sequences in the sample. The chain joins TRBV5-1 to TRBJ2-6; D is possibly TRBD1 (6 bases). This CDR3 has 17 amino acids. Trimming pared 0 bases from V and 4 bases from J, leaving 14 bases between. Germline assignment: CDR1 SGHRS and CDR2 YFSETQ. In DNA, the CDR3 is TGCGCCAGCAGCTTGGACGCCCAGGGGAGCGGGGCCAACGTCCTGACTTTC. This translates into CASSLDAQGSGANVLTF.

The chain uses TRBV28 and TRBJ1-3, with D perhaps matching TRBD1 (5 bases). Trimming took 5 bases from V and 0 from J, leaving 14 bases between them. This CDR3 contains 16 residues. Germline V gene lookup returns CDR1 MDHEN and CDR2 SYDVKM. CDR3 sequence reads: CASSDGPGGSGNTIYF. The CDR3 nucleotides are TGTGCCAGCAGTGACGGACCGGGGGGCTCTGGAAACACCATATATTTT.

This clone was counted only a few times. The genes are TRBV6-1 and TRBJ2-7, with unresolved D. The CDR3 has 14 amino acids. Looked up from germline, CDR1 is MNHNS and CDR2 is SASEGT. Trimming cost V 0 bases and J 1 base, with 7 bases left between them. CDR3 in DNA: TGTGCCAGCAGTGAAGCTACAGAGTCCTACGAGCAGTACTTC. Its translation is CASSEATESYEQYF.

This clone is termed medium-sized. This sequence joins TRBV20-1 and TRBJ2-7; TRBD1 might be the D (6 bases). Germline CDR1 reads DFQATT; CDR2 reads SNEGSKA (reference sequence). This CDR3 is 13 amino acids long. Trimming stripped 3 bases from V and 1 base from J, with 10 bases between. The CDR3 region has the DNA TGCAGTGCTAGGACAGGCGCATCCTACGAGCAGTACTTC. Its translation: CSARTGASYEQYF.

This chain connects TRBV7-2 to TRBJ2-1, with a tentative D call TRBD1 (6 bases). The germline V and J ends were trimmed by 5 bases and 5 bases, with 13 bases remaining between them. The CDR3 is 14 residues long. Germline V gene lookup returns CDR1 SGHTA and CDR2 FQGNSA. This CDR3 reads CASSRHGQNNEQFF. The CDR3 nucleotides are TGTGCCAGCAGCCGACACGGACAGAACAATGAGCAGTTCTTC.

This clone is judged medium-sized. The genes are TRBV7-3 and TRBJ2-2, with unresolved D. V lost 4 bases to trimming and J lost 2 bases, with 2 bases between them. From germline, CDR1 is SGHTA and CDR2 FQGTGA. The CDR3 totals 12 residues. The CDR3 DNA follows: TGTGCCAGCAGCTCAAACACCGGGGAGCTGTTTTTT. It is translated as CASSSNTGELFF.

The CDR3 nucleotides read TGCGCCAGCAGCCAAGAATGGGGGAAACCTGGGGAGCTGTTTTTT. Its protein is CASSQEWGKPGELFF. The chain links TRBV4-3 to TRBJ2-2, with D perhaps matching TRBD1 or TRBD2 (5 bases each). Trimming pared 0 bases from V and 8 bases from J, leaving 13 bases between. Germline V lookup: CDR1 LGHNA, CDR2 YSLEER. The CDR3 loop spans 15 amino acids.

The rearrangement joins TRBV18 to TRBJ1-3, with unresolved D. The CDR3 covers 15 residues. V lost 4 bases to trimming and J lost 0 bases, with 10 bases between them. Per germline, CDR1 KGHSH and CDR2 LQKENI. CDR3: CASSLDGSSGNTIYF. CDR3 DNA: TGTGCCAGCTCACTAGACGGCTCCTCTGGAAACACCATATATTTT. Complete variable domain (other parts from reference TRBV18 and TRBJ1-3): NAGVMQNPRHLVRRRGQEARLRCSPMKGHSHVYWYRQLPEEGLKFMVYLQKENIIDESGMPKERFSAEFPKEGPSILRIQQVVRGDSAAYFCASSLDGSSGNTIYFGEGSWLTVV.

The chain couples TRBV20-1 to TRBJ2-6; TRBD1 aligns across 9 bases. Germline loops: CDR1 DFQATT, CDR2 SNEGSKA (reference sequence). Germline trimming cut 6 bases from V and 0 bases from J; bases unmatched to any gene: 9. This CDR3 has 17 residues. The CDR3 coding sequence is TGCAGTGCCCTCCTGGGACAGGGATACTCTGGGGCCAACGTCCTGACTTTC. Its protein product is CSALLGQGYSGANVLTF.